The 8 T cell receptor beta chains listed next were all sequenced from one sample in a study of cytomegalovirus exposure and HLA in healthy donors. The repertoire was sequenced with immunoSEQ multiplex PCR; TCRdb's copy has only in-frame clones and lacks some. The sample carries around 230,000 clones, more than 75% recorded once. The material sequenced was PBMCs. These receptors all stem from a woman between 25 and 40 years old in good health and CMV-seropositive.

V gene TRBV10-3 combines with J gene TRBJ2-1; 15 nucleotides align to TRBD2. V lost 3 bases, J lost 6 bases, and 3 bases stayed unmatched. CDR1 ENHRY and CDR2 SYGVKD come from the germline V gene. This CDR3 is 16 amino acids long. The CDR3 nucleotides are TGTGCCATCAGTGATGGGACTAGCGGGAGGATCAATGAGCAGTTCTTC. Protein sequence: CAISDGTSGRINEQFF.

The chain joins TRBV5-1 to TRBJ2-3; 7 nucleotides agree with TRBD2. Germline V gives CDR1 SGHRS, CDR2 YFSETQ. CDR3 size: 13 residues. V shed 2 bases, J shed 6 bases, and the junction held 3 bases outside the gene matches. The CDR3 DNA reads TGCGCCAGCAGCTTCCTAGCGGCGGATACGCAGTATTTT. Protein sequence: CASSFLAADTQYF.

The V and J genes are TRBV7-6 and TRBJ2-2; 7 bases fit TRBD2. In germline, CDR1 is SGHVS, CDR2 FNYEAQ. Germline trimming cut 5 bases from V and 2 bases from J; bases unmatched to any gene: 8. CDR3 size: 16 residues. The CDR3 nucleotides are TGTGCCAGCAGCCTTCAAGCGGGACTCAACACCGGGGAGCTGTTTTTT. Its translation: CASSLQAGLNTGELFF.

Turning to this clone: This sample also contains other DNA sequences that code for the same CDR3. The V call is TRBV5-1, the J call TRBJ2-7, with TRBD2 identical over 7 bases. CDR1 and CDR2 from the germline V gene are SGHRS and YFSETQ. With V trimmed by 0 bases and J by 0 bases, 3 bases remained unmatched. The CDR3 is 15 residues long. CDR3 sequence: CASSLGEGSSYEQYF. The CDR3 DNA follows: TGCGCCAGCAGCTTGGGGGAGGGAAGCTCCTACGAGCAGTACTTC.

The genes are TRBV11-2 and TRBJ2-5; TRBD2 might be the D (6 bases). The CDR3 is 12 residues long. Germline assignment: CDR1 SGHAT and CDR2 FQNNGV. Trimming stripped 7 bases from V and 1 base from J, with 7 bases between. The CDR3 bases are TGTGCCAGCACTAGCGTCCAAGAGACCCAGTACTTC. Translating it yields CASTSVQETQYF.

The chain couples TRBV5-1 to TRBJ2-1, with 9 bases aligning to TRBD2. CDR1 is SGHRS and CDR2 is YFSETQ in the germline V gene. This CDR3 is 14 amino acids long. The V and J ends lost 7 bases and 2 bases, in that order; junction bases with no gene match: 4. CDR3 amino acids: CASGGGETYNEQFF. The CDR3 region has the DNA TGCGCCAGCGGCGGGGGGGAAACCTACAATGAGCAGTTCTTC.

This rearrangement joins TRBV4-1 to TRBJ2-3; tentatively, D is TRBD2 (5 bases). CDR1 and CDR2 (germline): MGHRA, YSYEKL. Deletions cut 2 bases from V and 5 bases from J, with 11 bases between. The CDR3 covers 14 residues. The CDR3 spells CASSQRGFLDTQYF. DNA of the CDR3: TGCGCCAGCAGCCAACGGGGTTTTTTAGATACGCAGTATTTT.

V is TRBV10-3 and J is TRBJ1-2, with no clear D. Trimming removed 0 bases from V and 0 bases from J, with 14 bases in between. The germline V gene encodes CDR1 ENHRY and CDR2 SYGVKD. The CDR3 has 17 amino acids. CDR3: CAISESTPGSANYGYTF. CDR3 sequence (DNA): TGTGCCATCAGTGAGTCGACTCCGGGTTCAGCTAACTATGGCTACACCTTC.